This TCR beta chain stems from a study of T cells in Graves' hyperthyroidism and ophthalmopathy. Study-wide background: Peripheral blood was drawn at first diagnosis, prior to all treatment.

This clonotype was seen repeatedly, ten times or more. Ophthalmopathy patients had Clinical Activity Score at least 3, NOSPECS grade at least 4, duration under 3 months. Amplification targeted TCR beta CDR3 regions from RNA transcripts. The HTBI primer set served for first-round RT-PCR of the TCR CDR3. Using its own MiXCR run on the multiplex PCR reads, TCRdb lists one record per CDR3 protein. The table records a few hundred thousand distinct CDR3 sequences, over 15% of them present only once. Germline V gives CDR1 SNHLY, CDR2 FYNNEI. The CDR3 length is 15 residues. V was clipped by 6 bases and J by 3 bases, with 17 bases between them.

The sequence was collected from a woman aged 18-29 years with Graves' ophthalmopathy. Sequencing was performed on blood. The rearrangement joins TRBV2 to TRBJ2-5, with a tentative D call TRBD1 (6 bases). CDR3 sequence: CASSSAQGIEETQYF. The CDR3 region has the DNA TGTGCCAGCAGCTCGGCACAGGGCATCGAAGAGACCCAGTACTTC.